This is a list of T cell receptor beta chains from one sample in a study of T cell repertoires in cytomegalovirus infection. TCRdb processed the reads anew with MiXCR; each CDR3 protein has one entry. The table records hundreds of thousands of distinct CDR3 sequences, roughly a third of them present only once. These receptors are not linked to any known antigen. This material consisted of cultured PBMCs, taken from culture after CMV antigen stimulation. These receptor sequences come from a human donor in good health (CMV status not recorded). Some clones in this sample may be carry-over from other donors' samples. Each CDR3 is given with its conserved first and last residue. The D gene is left open where the match is weak. The size entry is marked missing in some rows and otherwise reads once, few, many or a size class.

j_gene,abundance,d_gene,v_gene,CDR3nt,CDR3aa
TRBJ1-5,.,.,TRBV24-1,TGTGCCACCAGTGCGGAAGGAAGGGGCAATCAGCCCCAGCATTTT,CATSAEGRGNQPQHF
TRBJ2-7,.,.,TRBV28,TGTGCCAGCAGTTTATACGGGAGCGGCTACGAGCAGTACTTC,CASSLYGSGYEQYF
TRBJ1-6,many,.,TRBV7-2,TGTGCCAGCAGCTTTCAGTTAAGGCTGGATTCACCCCTCCACTTT,CASSFQLRLDSPLHF
TRBJ2-2,.,.,TRBV7-2,TGTGCCAGCAGCTTAGCGGCGGGGTACACCGGGGAGCTGTTTTTT,CASSLAAGYTGELFF
TRBJ2-3,few,.,TRBV11-1,TGTGCCAGCAGCCATAGTCGCGGGACAAGGGCAGATACGCAGTATTTT,CASSHSRGTRADTQYF
TRBJ1-4,few,.,TRBV7-2,TGTGCCAGCAGCAGCGGGGGGTCAGCAACTAATGAAAAACTGTTTTTT,CASSSGGSATNEKLFF
TRBJ2-7,few,.,TRBV19,TGTGCCAGTAGTATGTCGACAGCGAGCTCATACGAGCAGTACTTC,CASSMSTASSYEQYF
TRBJ2-7,few,.,TRBV28,TGTGCCAGCAGTTTATACAGGAGCCCCTCCTACGAGCAGTACTTC,CASSLYRSPSYEQYF
TRBJ2-1,.,.,TRBV4-3,TGCGCCAGCAGCCAAGCGGCTAGCCCCGGGGATGAGCAGTTCTTC,CASSQAASPGDEQFF
TRBJ1-4,.,TRBD1,TRBV12-3/TRBV12-4,TGTGCCAGCAGCGCGACAGGGCGCTATGAAAAACTGTTTTTT,CASSATGRYEKLFF
TRBJ2-2,few,TRBD2,TRBV9,TGTGCCAGCAGCGTGTTAGCGGGGGCCACCGGGGAGCTGTTTTTT,CASSVLAGATGELFF